Given below is one TCR beta chain in context. This PCR relied on a set of 60 Vbeta primers and 13 Jbeta primers. Original analysis: In a later analysis, of around 80 million unique beta chains, 9 million to 11 million appeared in at least two donors. The protocol was immunoSEQ multiplex PCR, while the TCRdb copy is restricted to in-frame clones and leaves out a portion. The DNA gave D and trimming, while V, J and clone size come from that table. This sample has 90,000 to 110,000 clones, with under 90% found just once. This entry is derived from a study of cytomegalovirus exposure and HLA in healthy donors. V was clipped by 3 bases and J by 0 bases, with 11 bases between them. The length of the CDR3 is 16 residues. Germline V gives CDR1 KGHSH, CDR2 LQKENI.

This TCR was recovered from a woman under 40 in good health and CMV-seronegative. Sequences were obtained from PBMCs. The chain has TRBV18 and TRBJ2-2; no definite D call. DNA of the CDR3: TGTGCCAGCTCACCCCCCCCGCCAGCGAACACCGGGGAGCTGTTTTTT. Translation: CASSPPPPANTGELFF.